These 5 T cell receptor beta chains were sequenced from one sample in a study of cytomegalovirus exposure and HLA in healthy donors. The data were produced by immunoSEQ multiplex PCR, yet TCRdb's version contains in-frame clones alone and is incomplete. This sample has over 200,000 clones, with around 88% found just once. The sequenced material came from PBMCs. Source of these receptors: a young woman in good health and CMV-seronegative.

The rearrangement joins TRBV7-9 to TRBJ1-2; D might be TRBD1 (5 bases). The germline CDR1 and CDR2 sequences are SEHNR and FQNEAQ (reference sequence). The V gene lost 1 base and the J gene lost 2 bases, with 8 bases spanning the gap. The CDR3 runs to 14 residues. The CDR3 loop reads CASSLDAGNYGYTF. CDR3 bases: TGTGCCAGCAGCTTAGACGCAGGGAACTATGGCTACACCTTC.

This sequence joins TRBV5-1 and TRBJ1-2, with TRBD1 identical over 8 bases. Losses at the gene ends were 4 bases for V and 8 bases for J; bases not matched to a gene: 10. The CDR3 runs to 14 residues. Per the germline V gene, CDR1 is SGHRS and CDR2 is YFSETQ. CDR3 nucleotides: TGCGCCAGCAGCGCCGGACAGGGCTTCGGCGGCTACACCTTC. Residues: CASSAGQGFGGYTF.

A note on this clone: Distinct nucleotide sequences in the sample also encode this CDR3. CDR3 DNA: TGTGCCAGCAGTTTATCGACAGGGTATGGCTACACCTTC. This encodes CASSLSTGYGYTF. The chain joins TRBV27 to TRBJ1-2; 7 positions match TRBD1. The CDR3 runs 13 residues. From germline, CDR1 is MNHEY and CDR2 SMNVEV (reference sequence). J lost 5 bases, V lost 0 bases, and 0 bases had no gene match.

The chain combines TRBV4-2 with TRBJ2-1, with TRBD2 matching 10 bases. The CDR3 sequence is 17 residues long. V gave up 0 bases and J gave up 3 bases; unmatched junction bases: 5. Germline values: CDR1 LGHNA, CDR2 YNFKEQ. The CDR3 spells CASSQDRASGSYNEQFF. CDR3 in DNA: TGTGCCAGCAGCCAAGATAGAGCTAGCGGGAGCTACAATGAGCAGTTCTTC.

This clone was observed once. The chain employs TRBV28 and TRBJ1-3, with 8 bases lining up with TRBD1. The CDR3 totals 14 residues. V was clipped by 4 bases and J by 9 bases; unmatched bases: 8. The germline V gene has CDR1 MDHEN and CDR2 SYDVKM. For the CDR3, the DNA is TGTGCCAGCAGTTACCGGGACAGGTCGAGCACCATATATTTT. Its translation: CASSYRDRSSTIYF.